This is a list of T cell receptor beta chains from one sample in a study of CD8+CD57+ T cells in acquired aplastic anemia. TCRdb re-derived calls from the reads in MiXCR, one entry per CDR3 protein. The sample contains 35,000 to 45,000 distinct CDR3 sequences, about 70% of which appear only once. The sample consisted of sorted CD4+, CD8+, or CD8+CD57+ T cells (not recorded which) from PBMCs. These receptor sequences come from a human donor in good health, serving as a control. The CDR3 runs from the conserved cysteine through the conserved F or W. D genes are given only for firm matches. Size is omitted from some rows. Given values are once, few, many or a class for expanded clones.

clone size,V gene,D gene,J gene,CDR3 protein,CDR3 DNA
many,TRBV28,-,TRBJ1-3,CASSIPRTATGNTIYF,TGTGCCAGCAGTATCCCCCGGACAGCGACTGGAAACACCATATATTTT
-,TRBV25-1,-,TRBJ2-7,CASSPTSGVSYEQYF,TGTGCCAGCAGTCCAACGTCGGGGGTCTCCTACGAGCAGTACTTC
-,TRBV19,-,TRBJ2-5,CASSIGSQETQYF,TGTGCCAGTAGTATTGGCAGCCAAGAGACCCAGTACTTC
-,TRBV20-1,-,TRBJ1-6,CSYVGESSPLHF,TGCAGTTATGTGGGCGAGAGCTCACCCCTCCACTTT
-,TRBV19,-,TRBJ1-5,CASRASNRASNQPQHF,TGTGCCAGTAGAGCCTCCAACAGGGCTAGCAATCAGCCCCAGCATTTT
-,TRBV2,-,TRBJ2-1,CASSEYEVVAWKQFF,TGTGCCAGCAGTGAATATGAGGTTGTAGCGTGGAAGCAGTTCTTC
-,TRBV12-3/TRBV12-4,-,TRBJ1-4,CASSLSLGTNEKLFF,TGTGCCAGCAGTTTATCTTTAGGGACTAATGAAAAACTGTTTTTT
medium-sized,TRBV2,TRBD1,TRBJ2-5,CAILDREETQYF,TGTGCCATCCTTGACAGGGAGGAGACCCAGTACTTC
-,TRBV7-8,-,TRBJ1-5,CASSLVFLGQPQHF,TGTGCCAGCAGCTTAGTCTTTCTTGGGCAGCCCCAGCATTTT
-,TRBV24-1,-,TRBJ1-1,CATRSTEPGTEAFF,TGTGCCACCCGGTCGACCGAGCCCGGCACTGAAGCTTTCTTT
-,TRBV5-5,TRBD1,TRBJ1-1,CASSLSGQGWTEAFF,TGTGCCAGCAGCTTGTCGGGACAGGGTTGGACTGAAGCTTTCTTT
-,TRBV29-1,-,TRBJ2-7,CSAGTPSAYEQYF,TGCAGCGCCGGGACACCGTCCGCCTACGAGCAGTACTTC
once,TRBV10-3,TRBD1,TRBJ2-7,CAISESAGGSYEQYF,TGTGCCATCAGTGAGTCGGCAGGGGGCTCGTACGAGCAGTACTTC
-,TRBV7-9,TRBD1,TRBJ2-1,CASSWDRGEQFF,TGTGCCAGCAGCTGGGACAGGGGTGAGCAGTTCTTC
-,TRBV15,-,TRBJ2-2,CATSGSRSVTGELFF,TGTGCCACCAGCGGGTCTAGAAGCGTCACCGGGGAGCTGTTTTTT
-,TRBV19,-,TRBJ1-2,CASSIEQVSNYGYTF,TGTGCCAGTAGTATCGAACAGGTCTCAAACTATGGCTACACCTTC
-,TRBV7-8,TRBD1,TRBJ1-2,CASSLGRTGGYTF,TGTGCCAGCAGCTTAGGCAGGACAGGAGGCTACACCTTC
-,TRBV7-8,TRBD1,TRBJ1-1,CASSFRDRGPPPYEAFF,TGTGCCAGCAGCTTCAGGGACAGGGGCCCTCCCCCGTATGAAGCTTTCTTT
-,TRBV2,TRBD2,TRBJ2-3,CASSKQRGGSDTQYF,TGTGCCAGCAGTAAGCAGCGGGGGGGATCAGATACGCAGTATTTT
-,TRBV5-1,-,TRBJ1-1,CASSLAQFTEAFF,TGCGCCAGCAGCTTGGCCCAATTCACTGAAGCTTTCTTT
-,TRBV7-9,TRBD1,TRBJ1-2,CASSVGTGFSDGYTF,TGTGCCAGCAGCGTAGGGACAGGGTTTTCTGACGGCTACACCTTC
-,TRBV20-1,TRBD2,TRBJ2-1,CSARGLARGGDEQFF,TGCAGTGCTAGAGGACTCGCGCGGGGGGGAGATGAGCAGTTCTTC
-,TRBV20-1,-,TRBJ1-3,CSASVGSSGNTIYF,TGCAGTGCTAGCGTAGGGAGTTCTGGAAACACCATATATTTT
-,TRBV29-1,TRBD2,TRBJ2-1,CSVGGGPDITYEQFF,TGCAGCGTCGGCGGGGGGCCCGATATTACCTATGAGCAGTTCTTC
-,TRBV20-1,-,TRBJ2-1,CSAISPGTEQFF,TGCAGTGCGATATCTCCCGGGACGGAGCAGTTCTTC
-,TRBV7-3,-,TRBJ2-7,CASSLARGPNYEQYF,TGTGCCAGCAGCTTAGCTCGGGGGCCAAACTACGAGCAGTACTTC
-,TRBV7-8,-,TRBJ2-2,CASSMSSSGELFF,TGTGCCAGCAGCATGTCGAGCTCCGGGGAGCTGTTTTTT